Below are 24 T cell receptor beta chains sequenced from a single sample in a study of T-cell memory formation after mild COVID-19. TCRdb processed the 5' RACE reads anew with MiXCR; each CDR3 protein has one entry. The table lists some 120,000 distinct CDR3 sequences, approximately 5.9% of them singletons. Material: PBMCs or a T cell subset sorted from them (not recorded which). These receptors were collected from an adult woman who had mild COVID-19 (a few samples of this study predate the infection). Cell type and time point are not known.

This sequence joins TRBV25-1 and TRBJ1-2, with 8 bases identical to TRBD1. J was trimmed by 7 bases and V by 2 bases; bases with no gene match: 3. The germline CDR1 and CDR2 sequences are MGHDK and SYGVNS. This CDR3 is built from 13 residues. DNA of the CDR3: TGTGCCAGCAGTGAACACACAGGGGGTGGCTACACCTTC. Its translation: CASSEHTGGGYTF.

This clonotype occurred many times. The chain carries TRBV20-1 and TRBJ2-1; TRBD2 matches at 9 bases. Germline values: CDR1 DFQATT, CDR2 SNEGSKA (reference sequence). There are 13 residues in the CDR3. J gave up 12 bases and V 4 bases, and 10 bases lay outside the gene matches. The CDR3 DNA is TGCAGTGCTAAGGAGGCGGGAGGGCCTGGGCAGTTCTTC. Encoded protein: CSAKEAGGPGQFF.

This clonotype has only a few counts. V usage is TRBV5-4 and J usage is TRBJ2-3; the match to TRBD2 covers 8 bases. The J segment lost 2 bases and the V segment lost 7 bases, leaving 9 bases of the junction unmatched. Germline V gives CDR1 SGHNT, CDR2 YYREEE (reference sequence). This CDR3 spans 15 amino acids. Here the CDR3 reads CASASGRADTDTQYF. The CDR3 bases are TGTGCCAGCGCAAGCGGGAGAGCGGACACAGATACGCAGTATTTT. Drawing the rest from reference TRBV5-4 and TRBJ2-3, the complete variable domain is ETGVTQSPTHLIKTRGQQVTLRCSSQSGHNTVSWYQQALGQGPQFIFQYYREEENGRGNFPPRFSGLQFPNYSSELNVNALELDDSALYLCASASGRADTDTQYFGPGTRLTVL.

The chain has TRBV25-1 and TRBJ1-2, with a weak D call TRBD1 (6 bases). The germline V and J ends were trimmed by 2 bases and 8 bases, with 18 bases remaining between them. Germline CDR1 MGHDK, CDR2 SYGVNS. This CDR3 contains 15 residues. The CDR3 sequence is CASSERALGAGGYTF. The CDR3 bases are TGTGCCAGCAGTGAACGCGCTTTGGGGGCTGGGGGCTACACCTTC.

The CDR3 DNA is TGTGCCAGCAGGGCCGGGCCCTATTTCGCGACCCAGTACTTC. It translates to CASRAGPYFATQYF. The V gene is TRBV6-1, the J gene TRBJ2-5, with D uncertain. The CDR3 has 14 residues. Germline values: CDR1 MNHNS, CDR2 SASEGT. Trimming shortened V by 6 bases and J by 7 bases, and 18 bases separated the two germline ends.

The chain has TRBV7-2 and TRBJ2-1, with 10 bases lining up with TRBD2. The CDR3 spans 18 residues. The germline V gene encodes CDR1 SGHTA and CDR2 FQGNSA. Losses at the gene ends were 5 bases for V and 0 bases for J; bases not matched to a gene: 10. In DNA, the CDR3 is TGTGCCAGCAGCCTCGCCGTAGCGGGGGGAGACTCCTACAATGAGCAGTTCTTC. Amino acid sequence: CASSLAVAGGDSYNEQFF.

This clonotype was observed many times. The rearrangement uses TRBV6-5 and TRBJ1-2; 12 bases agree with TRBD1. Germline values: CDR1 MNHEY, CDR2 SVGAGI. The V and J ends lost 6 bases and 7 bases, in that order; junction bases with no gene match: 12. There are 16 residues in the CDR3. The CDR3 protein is CASRDTGQGAVSGYTF. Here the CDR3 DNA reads TGTGCCAGCAGAGATACGGGACAGGGGGCTGTATCTGGCTACACCTTC.

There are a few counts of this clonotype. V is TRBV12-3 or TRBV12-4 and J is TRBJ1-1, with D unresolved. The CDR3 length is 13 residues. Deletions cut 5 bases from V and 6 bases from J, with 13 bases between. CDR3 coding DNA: TGTGCCAGCAGTGAAATGGGGATCGCTGAAGCTTTCTTT. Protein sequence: CASSEMGIAEAFF.

The CDR3 spells CASSLSNRYPYEQYF. CDR3 coding DNA: TGTGCCAGCAGCTTATCCAACAGGTACCCCTACGAGCAGTACTTC. The V gene is TRBV7-9, the J gene TRBJ2-7; possibly TRBD1 for D (5 bases). The length of the CDR3 is 15 residues. V lost 2 bases and J 2 bases, leaving 13 bases between the germline ends. Germline CDR1 is SEHNR and CDR2 is FQNEAQ (reference sequence).

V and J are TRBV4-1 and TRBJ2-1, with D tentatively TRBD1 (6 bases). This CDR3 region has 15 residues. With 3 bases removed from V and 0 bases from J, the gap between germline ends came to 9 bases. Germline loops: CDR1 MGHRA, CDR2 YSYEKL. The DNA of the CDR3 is TGCGCCAGCAGCCAGGACAGCAGCTCCTACAATGAGCAGTTCTTC. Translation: CASSQDSSSYNEQFF.

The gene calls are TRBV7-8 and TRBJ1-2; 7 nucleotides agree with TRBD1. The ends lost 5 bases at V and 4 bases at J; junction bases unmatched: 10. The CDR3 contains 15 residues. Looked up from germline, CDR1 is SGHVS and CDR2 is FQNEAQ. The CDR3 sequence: CASSLMGGQSYGYTF. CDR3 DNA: TGTGCCAGCAGCCTAATGGGGGGACAGTCCTATGGCTACACCTTC.

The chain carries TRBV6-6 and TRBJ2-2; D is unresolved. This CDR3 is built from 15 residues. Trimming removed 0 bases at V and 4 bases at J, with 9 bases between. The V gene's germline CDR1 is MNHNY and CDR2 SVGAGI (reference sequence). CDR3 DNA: TGTGCCAGCAGTTACTCGGGCCACGGCACCGGGGAGCTGTTTTTT. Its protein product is CASSYSGHGTGELFF.

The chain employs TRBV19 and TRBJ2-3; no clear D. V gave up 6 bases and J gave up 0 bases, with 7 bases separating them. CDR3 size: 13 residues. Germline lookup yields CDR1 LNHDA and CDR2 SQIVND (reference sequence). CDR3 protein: CASRPASTDTQYF. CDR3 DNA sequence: TGTGCCAGTAGACCCGCGAGCACAGATACGCAGTATTTT.

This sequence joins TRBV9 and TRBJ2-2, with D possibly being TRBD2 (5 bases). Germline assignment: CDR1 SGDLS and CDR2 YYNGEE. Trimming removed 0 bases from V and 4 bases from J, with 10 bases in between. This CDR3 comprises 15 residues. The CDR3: CASSVGRVSTGELFF. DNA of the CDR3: TGTGCCAGCAGCGTAGGGCGGGTGTCCACCGGGGAGCTGTTTTTT. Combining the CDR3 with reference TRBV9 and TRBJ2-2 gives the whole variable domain DSGVTQTPKHLITATGQRVTLRCSPRSGDLSVYWYQQSLDQGLQFLIQYYNGEERAKGNILERFSAQQFPDLHSELNLSSLELGDSALYFCASSVGRVSTGELFFGEGSRLTVL.

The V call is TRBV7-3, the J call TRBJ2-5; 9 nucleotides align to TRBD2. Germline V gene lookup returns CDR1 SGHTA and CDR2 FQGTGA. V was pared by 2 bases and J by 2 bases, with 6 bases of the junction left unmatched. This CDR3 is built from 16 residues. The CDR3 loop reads CASSLGGLAGQETQYF. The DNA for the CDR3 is TGTGCCAGCAGCTTAGGGGGTCTAGCGGGGCAAGAGACCCAGTACTTC.

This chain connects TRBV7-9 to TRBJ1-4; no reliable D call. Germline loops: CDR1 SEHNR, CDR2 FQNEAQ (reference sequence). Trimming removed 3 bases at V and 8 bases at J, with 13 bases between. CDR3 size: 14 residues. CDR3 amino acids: CASSLELPREKLFF. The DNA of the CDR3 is TGTGCCAGCAGCTTGGAACTCCCGAGGGAAAAACTGTTTTTT.

The CDR3 sequence is CASSLWGHTEAFF. CDR3 sequence (DNA): TGTGCCAGCAGCTTATGGGGTCACACTGAAGCTTTCTTT. The V gene is TRBV5-6, the J gene TRBJ1-1; D is unclear. Germline V lookup: CDR1 SGHDT, CDR2 YYEEEE. The ends were cut back, 2 bases at V and 3 bases at J, with 8 bases in the middle. The CDR3 has 13 amino acids.

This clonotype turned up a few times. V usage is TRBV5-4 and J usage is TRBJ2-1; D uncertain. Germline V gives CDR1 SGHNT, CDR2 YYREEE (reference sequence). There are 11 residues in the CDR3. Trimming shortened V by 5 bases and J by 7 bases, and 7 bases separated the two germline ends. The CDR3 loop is CASRSRNEQFF. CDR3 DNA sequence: TGTGCCAGCAGGTCTAGGAATGAGCAGTTCTTC.

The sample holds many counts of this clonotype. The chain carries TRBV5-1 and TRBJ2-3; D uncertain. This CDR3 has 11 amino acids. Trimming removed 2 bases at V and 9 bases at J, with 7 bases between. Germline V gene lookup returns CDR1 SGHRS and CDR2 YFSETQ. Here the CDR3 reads CASSFYDTQYF. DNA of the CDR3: TGCGCCAGCAGCTTCTACGACACGCAGTATTTT. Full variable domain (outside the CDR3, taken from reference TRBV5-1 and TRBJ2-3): KAGVTQTPRYLIKTRGQQVTLSCSPISGHRSVSWYQQTPGQGLQFLFEYFSETQRNKGNFPGRFSGRQFSNSRSEMNVSTLELGDSALYLCASSFYDTQYFGPGTRLTVL.

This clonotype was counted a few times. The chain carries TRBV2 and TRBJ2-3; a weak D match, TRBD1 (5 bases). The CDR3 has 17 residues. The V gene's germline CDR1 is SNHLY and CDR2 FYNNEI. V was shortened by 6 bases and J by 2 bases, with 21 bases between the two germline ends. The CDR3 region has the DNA TGTGCCAGCAGCCGCAACGACAGAGGTCTGAACACAGATACGCAGTATTTT. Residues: CASSRNDRGLNTDTQYF. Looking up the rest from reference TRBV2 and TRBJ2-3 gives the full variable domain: EPEVTQTPSHQVTQMGQEVILRCVPISNHLYFYWYRQILGQKVEFLVSFYNNEISEKSEIFDDQFSVERPDGSNFTLKIRSTKLEDSAMYFCASSRNDRGLNTDTQYFGPGTRLTVL.

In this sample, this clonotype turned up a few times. The CDR3 DNA is TGTGCCATCAGTGGTTGGACAGGTAGCACAGATACGCAGTATTTT. Residues: CAISGWTGSTDTQYF. V and J are TRBV10-3 and TRBJ2-3, with 7 bases aligning to TRBD1. CDR1 is ENHRY and CDR2 is SYGVKD in the germline V gene. The CDR3 has 15 residues. Losses at the gene ends were 4 bases for V and 0 bases for J; bases not matched to a gene: 4.

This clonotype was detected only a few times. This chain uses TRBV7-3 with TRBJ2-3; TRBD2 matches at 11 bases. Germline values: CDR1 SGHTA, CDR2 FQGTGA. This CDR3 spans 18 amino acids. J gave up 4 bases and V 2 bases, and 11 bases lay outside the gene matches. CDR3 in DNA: TGTGCCAGCAGCTTATGGGCTCCTAGCGGGGGGACACCAGATACGCAGTATTTT. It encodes CASSLWAPSGGTPDTQYF.

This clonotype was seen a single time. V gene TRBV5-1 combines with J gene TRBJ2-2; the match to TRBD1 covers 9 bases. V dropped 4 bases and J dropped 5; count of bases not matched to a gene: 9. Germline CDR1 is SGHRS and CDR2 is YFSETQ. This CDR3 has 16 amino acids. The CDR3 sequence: CASSLAGTGTTGELFF. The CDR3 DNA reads TGCGCCAGCAGCCTGGCCGGGACAGGGACTACCGGGGAGCTGTTTTTT.

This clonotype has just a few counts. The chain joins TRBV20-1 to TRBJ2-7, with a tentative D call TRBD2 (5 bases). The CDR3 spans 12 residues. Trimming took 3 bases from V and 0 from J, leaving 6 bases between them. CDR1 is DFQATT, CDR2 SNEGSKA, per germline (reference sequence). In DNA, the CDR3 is TGCAGTGCTAGCGGGGACTCCTACGAGCAGTACTTC. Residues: CSASGDSYEQYF.